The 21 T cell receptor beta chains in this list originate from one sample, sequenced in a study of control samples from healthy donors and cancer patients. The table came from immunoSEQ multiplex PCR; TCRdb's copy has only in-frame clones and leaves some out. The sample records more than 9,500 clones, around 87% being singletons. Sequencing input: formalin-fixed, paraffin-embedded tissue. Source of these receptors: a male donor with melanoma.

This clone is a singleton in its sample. The CDR3 loop reads CASSVAGTSGASGANVLTF. In nucleotides, the CDR3 is TGTGCCAGCAGCGTAGCTGGGACTAGCGGAGCCTCTGGGGCCAACGTCCTGACTTTC. The rearrangement uses TRBV9 and TRBJ2-6; TRBD2 aligns across 11 bases. The V gene end was trimmed by 0 bases and the J gene end by 0 bases; junction bases not matched to a gene: 5. Germline assignment: CDR1 SGDLS and CDR2 YYNGEE. The CDR3 runs 19 residues.

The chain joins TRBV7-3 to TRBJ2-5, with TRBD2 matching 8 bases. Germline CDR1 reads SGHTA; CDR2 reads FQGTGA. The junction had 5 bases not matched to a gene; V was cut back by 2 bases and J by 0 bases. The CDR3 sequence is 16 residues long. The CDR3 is CASSLGLAGNQETQYF. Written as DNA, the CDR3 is TGTGCCAGCAGCTTAGGGCTAGCGGGTAACCAAGAGACCCAGTACTTC.

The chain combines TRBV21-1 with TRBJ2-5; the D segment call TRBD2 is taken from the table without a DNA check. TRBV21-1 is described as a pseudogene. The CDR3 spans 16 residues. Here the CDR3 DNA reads TGTGCCAGTAAGTTATATAGCGGGAGGAATAGAGAGACCCAGTACTTC. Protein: CASKLYSGRNRETQYF.

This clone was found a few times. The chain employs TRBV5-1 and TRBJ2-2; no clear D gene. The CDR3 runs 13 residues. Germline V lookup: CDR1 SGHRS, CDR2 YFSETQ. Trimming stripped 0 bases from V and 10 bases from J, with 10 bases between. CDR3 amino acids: CASSLDPPSELFF. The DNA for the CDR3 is TGCGCCAGCAGCTTGGATCCCCCTTCGGAGCTGTTTTTT.

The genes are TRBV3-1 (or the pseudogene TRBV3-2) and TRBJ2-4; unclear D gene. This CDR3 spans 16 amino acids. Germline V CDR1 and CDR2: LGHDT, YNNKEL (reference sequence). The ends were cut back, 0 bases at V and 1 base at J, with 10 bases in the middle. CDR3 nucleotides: TGTGCCAGCAGCCAAGAAGTCTCGCGGGCCAAAAACATTCAGTACTTC. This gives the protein CASSQEVSRAKNIQYF.

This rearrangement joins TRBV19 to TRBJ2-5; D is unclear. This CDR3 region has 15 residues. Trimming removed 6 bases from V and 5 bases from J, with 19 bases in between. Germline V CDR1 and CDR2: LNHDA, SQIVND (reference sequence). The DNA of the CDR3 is TGTGCCAGTAGAGTGGTGGCTAGTCGGTGGGAGACCCAGTACTTC. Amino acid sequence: CASRVVASRWETQYF.

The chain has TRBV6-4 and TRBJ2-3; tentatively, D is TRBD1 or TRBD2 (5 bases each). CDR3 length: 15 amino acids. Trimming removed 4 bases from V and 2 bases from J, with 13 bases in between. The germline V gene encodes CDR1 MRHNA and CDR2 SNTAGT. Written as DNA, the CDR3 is TGTGCCAGCAGTGCTCGGGGCGCGCTCACAGATACGCAGTATTTT. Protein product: CASSARGALTDTQYF.

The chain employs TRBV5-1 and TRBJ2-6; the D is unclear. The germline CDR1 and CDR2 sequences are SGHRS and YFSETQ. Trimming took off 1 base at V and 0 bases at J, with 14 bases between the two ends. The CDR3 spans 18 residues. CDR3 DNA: TGCGCCAGCAGCTTGTTGGCTAGGGTTTACTCTGGGGCCAACGTCCTGACTTTC. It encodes CASSLLARVYSGANVLTF. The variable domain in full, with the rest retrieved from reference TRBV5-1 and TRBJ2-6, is KAGVTQTPRYLIKTRGQQVTLSCSPISGHRSVSWYQQTPGQGLQFLFEYFSETQRNKGNFPGRFSGRQFSNSRSEMNVSTLELGDSALYLCASSLLARVYSGANVLTFGAGSRLTVL.

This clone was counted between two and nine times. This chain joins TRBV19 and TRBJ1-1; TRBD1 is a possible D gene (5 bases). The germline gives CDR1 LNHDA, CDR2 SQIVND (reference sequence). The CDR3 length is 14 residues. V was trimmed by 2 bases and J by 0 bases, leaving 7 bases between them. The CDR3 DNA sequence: TGTGCCAGTAGTATACCAGGGTTGAACACTGAAGCTTTCTTT. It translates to CASSIPGLNTEAFF.

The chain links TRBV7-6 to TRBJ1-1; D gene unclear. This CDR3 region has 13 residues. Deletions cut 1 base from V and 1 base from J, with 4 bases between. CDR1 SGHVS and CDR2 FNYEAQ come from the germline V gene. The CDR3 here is CASSLDTNTEAFF. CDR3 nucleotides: TGTGCCAGCAGCTTAGACACGAACACTGAAGCTTTCTTT.

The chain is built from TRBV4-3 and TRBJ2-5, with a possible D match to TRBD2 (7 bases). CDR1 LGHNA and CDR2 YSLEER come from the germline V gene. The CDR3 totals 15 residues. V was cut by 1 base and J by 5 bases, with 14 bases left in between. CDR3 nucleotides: TGCGCCAGCAGCCAAGGAGGGGGGGCTGGGGAGACCCAGTACTTC. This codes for CASSQGGGAGETQYF.

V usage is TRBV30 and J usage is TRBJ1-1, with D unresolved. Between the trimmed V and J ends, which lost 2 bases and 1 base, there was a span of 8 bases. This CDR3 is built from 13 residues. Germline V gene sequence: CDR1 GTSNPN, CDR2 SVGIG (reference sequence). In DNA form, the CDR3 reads TGTGCCTGGAGTCGCCGGGCGAACACTGAAGCTTTCTTT. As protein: CAWSRRANTEAFF.

The CDR3 sequence is CASSYNSNQPQHF. DNA of the CDR3: TGTGCCAGCAGTTACAATAGCAATCAGCCCCAGCATTTT. The chain uses TRBV6-2 or TRBV6-3 and TRBJ1-5; D gene uncertain. This CDR3 is built from 13 residues. Trimming removed 2 bases from V and 0 bases from J, with 2 bases in between. In germline, CDR1 is MNHEY, CDR2 SVGEGT.

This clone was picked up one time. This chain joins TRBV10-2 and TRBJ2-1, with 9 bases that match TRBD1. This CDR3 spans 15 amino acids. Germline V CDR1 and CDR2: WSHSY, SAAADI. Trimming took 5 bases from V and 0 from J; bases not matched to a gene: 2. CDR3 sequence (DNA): TGCGCCAGCAGTACAGGGGGCACCTCCTACAATGAGCAGTTCTTC. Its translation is CASSTGGTSYNEQFF.

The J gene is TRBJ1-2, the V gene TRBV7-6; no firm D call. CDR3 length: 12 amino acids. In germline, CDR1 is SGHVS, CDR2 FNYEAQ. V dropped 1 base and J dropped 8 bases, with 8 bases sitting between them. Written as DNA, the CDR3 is TGTGCCAGCAGCTTAGACGACAACGGCTACACCTTC. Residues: CASSLDDNGYTF.

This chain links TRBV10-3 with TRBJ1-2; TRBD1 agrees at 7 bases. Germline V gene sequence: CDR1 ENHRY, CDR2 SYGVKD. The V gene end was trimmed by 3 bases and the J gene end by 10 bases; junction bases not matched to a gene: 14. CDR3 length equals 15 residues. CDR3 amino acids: CAISDPRSGQDYYTF. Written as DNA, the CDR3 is TGTGCCATCAGTGACCCAAGGTCAGGACAGGATTACTACACCTTC.

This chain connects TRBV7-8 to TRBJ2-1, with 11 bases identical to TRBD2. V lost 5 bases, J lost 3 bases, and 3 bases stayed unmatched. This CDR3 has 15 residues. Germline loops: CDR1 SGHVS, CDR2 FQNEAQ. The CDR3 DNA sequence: TGTGCCAGCAGCACACTAGCGGGAGACTACAATGAGCAGTTCTTC. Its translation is CASSTLAGDYNEQFF.

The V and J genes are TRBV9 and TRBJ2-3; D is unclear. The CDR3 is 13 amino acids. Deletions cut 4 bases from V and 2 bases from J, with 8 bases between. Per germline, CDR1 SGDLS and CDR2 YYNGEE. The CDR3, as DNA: TGTGCCAGCAGCCTCGAATTCACAGATACGCAGTATTTT. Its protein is CASSLEFTDTQYF. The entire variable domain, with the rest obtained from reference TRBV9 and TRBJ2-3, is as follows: DSGVTQTPKHLITATGQRVTLRCSPRSGDLSVYWYQQSLDQGLQFLIQYYNGEERAKGNILERFSAQQFPDLHSELNLSSLELGDSALYFCASSLEFTDTQYFGPGTRLTVL.

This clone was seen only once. The CDR3 DNA is TGTGCCACCAGTGATTCCGGGACAGGCCAAGAGACCCAGTACTTC. It translates to CATSDSGTGQETQYF. The chain joins TRBV24-1 to TRBJ2-5, with 8 positions matching TRBD1. From germline, CDR1 is KGHDR and CDR2 SFDVKD. The CDR3 spans 15 residues. The V segment lost 2 bases and the J segment 1 base; nucleotides outside the gene matches: 2.

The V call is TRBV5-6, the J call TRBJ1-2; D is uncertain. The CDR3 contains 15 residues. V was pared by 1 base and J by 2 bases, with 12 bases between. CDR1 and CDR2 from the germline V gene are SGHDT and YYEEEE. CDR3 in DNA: TGTGCCAGCAGCTTGATAAGTGTCAGAAACTATGGCTACACCTTC. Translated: CASSLISVRNYGYTF.

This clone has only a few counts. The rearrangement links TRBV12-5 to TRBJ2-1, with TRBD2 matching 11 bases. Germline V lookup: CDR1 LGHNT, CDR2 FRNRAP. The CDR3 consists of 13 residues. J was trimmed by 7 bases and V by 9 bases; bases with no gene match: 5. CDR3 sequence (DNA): TGTGCTAGGGGACTAGCGGATGGGAATGAGCAGTTCTTC. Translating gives CARGLADGNEQFF.